This TCR beta chain appears in the sequencing data of a study of blood T cell repertoires in COVID-19. The CDR3 has 14 residues. The V and J ends lost 7 bases and 0 bases respectively, with 12 bases between them. Germline V gene lookup returns CDR1 MGHRA and CDR2 YSYEKL. Assay used: immunoSEQ multiplex PCR; TCRdb lists only in-frame clones, some missing. Here the sample spans hundreds of thousands of clones, roughly nine tenths being singletons. Those who participated ranged in age from roughly 18 to 89 years and resided in 20 to 30 US areas. The sequencing input was PBMCs or T cells enriched from blood (not recorded which). This chain connects TRBV4-1 to TRBJ1-1; perhaps TRBD1 as D (6 bases). This TCR derives from a woman aged 55-69 years who had recovered from COVID-19. The CDR3 sequence is CASTKAGVNTEAFF. The CDR3 bases are TGCGCCAGCACCAAAGCAGGGGTGAACACTGAAGCTTTCTTT.